These 22 T cell receptor beta chains were all obtained from the same sample, sequenced in a study of T cell responses to AZD1222 COVID-19 vaccine. This table comes from immunoSEQ multiplex PCR, and its TCRdb copy is limited to in-frame clones, with some not included. The table shows 80,000 to 100,000 clones, with about 90% occurring only once. Sample: peripheral blood, taken on day 0 of MenACWY control vaccination. The source of these receptors is an adult in good health.

The chain links TRBV7-2 to TRBJ2-5; D is possibly TRBD1 or TRBD2 (5 bases each). V was pared by 5 bases and J by 3 bases, with 10 bases between. This CDR3 has 13 amino acids. The germline V gene has CDR1 SGHTA and CDR2 FQGNSA. CDR3 protein: CASSRGDEETQYF. The DNA of the CDR3 is TGTGCCAGCAGCCGAGGGGACGAAGAGACCCAGTACTTC.

In regard to this clone: This same CDR3 is encoded by further DNA sequences in the sample. This CDR3 reads CASSLSRTEAFF. The DNA of the CDR3 is TGTGCCAGCAGCCTGAGTCGGACTGAAGCTTTCTTT. This chain links TRBV7-2 with TRBJ1-1; no clear D. V was clipped by 5 bases and J by 5 bases, with 9 bases between them. CDR3 length: 12 residues. The germline CDR1 and CDR2 sequences are SGHTA and FQGNSA.

This clone was detected only a few times. V usage is TRBV27 and J usage is TRBJ1-2, with TRBD1 as a possible D gene (6 bases). The V gene's germline CDR1 is MNHEY and CDR2 SMNVEV (reference sequence). V lost 6 bases and J 4 bases, leaving 18 bases between the germline ends. The CDR3 spans 15 residues. The CDR3 coding sequence is TGTGCCAGCAGCCTTAACGGACAGCTATTCTATGGCTACACCTTC. It is translated as CASSLNGQLFYGYTF.

The rearrangement joins TRBV30 to TRBJ1-6; D gene unclear. The CDR3 is 11 residues long. V was trimmed by 0 bases and J by 12 bases, leaving 6 bases between them. Looked up from germline, CDR1 is GTSNPN and CDR2 is SVGIG (reference sequence). In DNA, the CDR3 is TGTGCCTGGAGTGTAGGGAGACCCCTCCACTTT. Translated, it gives CAWSVGRPLHF.

The CDR3 here is CASSPPAGMNTEAFF. CDR3 in DNA: TGTGCCAGCAGTCCCCCTGCGGGGATGAACACTGAAGCTTTCTTT. V and J are TRBV6-2 or TRBV6-3 and TRBJ1-1; D remains ambiguous. The germline CDR1 and CDR2 sequences are MNHEY and SVGEGT. V lost 5 bases to trimming and J lost 0 bases, with 13 bases between them. The CDR3 has 15 amino acids.

The chain employs TRBV6-1 and TRBJ1-5, with unresolved D. Between the trimmed V and J ends, which lost 4 bases and 1 base, there was a span of 5 bases. The germline V gene has CDR1 MNHNS and CDR2 SASEGT. This CDR3 region has 13 residues. Here the CDR3 reads CASSGGSNQPQHF. The CDR3 bases are TGTGCCAGCAGTGGAGGGAGCAATCAGCCCCAGCATTTT.

The rearrangement uses TRBV9 and TRBJ2-3; 9 bases align to TRBD2. The CDR3 runs to 15 residues. V was clipped by 5 bases and J by 3 bases; unmatched bases: 7. The germline CDR1 and CDR2 sequences are SGDLS and YYNGEE. The CDR3 loop is CASSGGLAQTDTQYF. In DNA, the CDR3 is TGTGCCAGCAGTGGGGGACTAGCCCAGACAGATACGCAGTATTTT. Full variable domain (remainder filled in from reference TRBV9 and TRBJ2-3): DSGVTQTPKHLITATGQRVTLRCSPRSGDLSVYWYQQSLDQGLQFLIQYYNGEERAKGNILERFSAQQFPDLHSELNLSSLELGDSALYFCASSGGLAQTDTQYFGPGTRLTVL.

V gene TRBV7-2 combines with J gene TRBJ1-6; D is unresolved. Germline lookup yields CDR1 SGHTA and CDR2 FQGNSA. V was trimmed by 1 base and J by 0 bases, leaving 10 bases between them. This CDR3 spans 17 amino acids. DNA for the CDR3: TGTGCCAGCAGCTTAGGTCTTCCGAGCTCCTATAATTCACCCCTCCACTTT. This gives the protein CASSLGLPSSYNSPLHF.

As concerns this clone: Other DNA sequences within the sample encode an identical CDR3. The rearrangement uses TRBV4-2 and TRBJ2-3; D ambiguous. CDR1 is LGHNA and CDR2 is YNFKEQ in the germline V gene. The V and J ends lost 0 bases and 6 bases respectively, with 7 bases between them. The CDR3 has 13 amino acids. The DNA of the CDR3 is TGTGCCAGCAGCCAAGATCGTAGGGATACGCAGTATTTT. Amino acid sequence: CASSQDRRDTQYF.

In the case of this clone: A junction boundary mismatches the germline segment, possibly from a read error. The rearrangement joins TRBV29-1 to TRBJ1-4; D may be TRBD1 (5 bases). Germline lookup yields CDR1 SQVTM and CDR2 ANQGSEA. CDR3 length: 11 residues. CDR3 coding DNA: TGCAGCGTAGGGGACGCCCAAAAGCTGTTTTTT. Amino acid sequence: CSVGDAQKLFF. Using reference TRBV29-1 and TRBJ1-4 for the parts outside the CDR3, the full variable domain is SAVISQKPSRDICQRGTSLTIQCQVDSQVTMMFWYRQQPGQSLTLIATANQGSEATYESGFVIDKFPISRPNLTFSTLTVSNMSPEDSSIYLCSVGDAQKLFFGSGTQLSVL.

The V call is TRBV30, the J call TRBJ1-6; no clear D. CDR3 length: 13 residues. The germline V gene encodes CDR1 GTSNPN and CDR2 SVGIG (reference sequence). CDR3 loop: CAWGGQYNSPLHF. The CDR3 nucleotides read TGTGCTTGGGGTGGTCAGTATAATTCACCCCTCCACTTT.

Notes on this clone: This specimen includes other DNA sequences encoding the same CDR3. V and J are TRBV19 and TRBJ2-5; 8 bases fit TRBD2. The germline CDR1 and CDR2 sequences are LNHDA and SQIVND (reference sequence). The junction had 13 bases not matched to a gene; V was cut back by 5 bases and J by 5 bases. The CDR3 length is 16 residues. Here the CDR3 reads CASSSTPRGGKETQYF. Here the CDR3 DNA reads TGTGCCAGTAGTTCAACCCCCCGGGGGGGAAAGGAGACCCAGTACTTC.

This clone came up many times. In the same sample, other DNA sequences code for this CDR3. The chain combines TRBV14 with TRBJ1-6; no clear D gene. This CDR3 spans 14 amino acids. The germline gives CDR1 SGHDN, CDR2 FVKESK. V lost 1 base and J lost 5, with 6 bases in between. The CDR3 region has the DNA TGTGCCAGCAGCCAAGGTCTAAATAATTCACCCCTCCACTTT. Encoded protein: CASSQGLNNSPLHF.

The chain has TRBV2 and TRBJ1-1; 8 bases match TRBD1. This CDR3 region has 12 residues. The germline V gene has CDR1 SNHLY and CDR2 FYNNEI. The V and J ends lost 7 bases and 7 bases, in that order; junction bases with no gene match: 5. CDR3 amino acids: CASNTGGGEAFF. The CDR3 DNA reads TGTGCCAGCAACACAGGGGGGGGTGAAGCTTTCTTT. Complete variable domain (other parts from reference TRBV2 and TRBJ1-1): EPEVTQTPSHQVTQMGQEVILRCVPISNHLYFYWYRQILGQKVEFLVSFYNNEISEKSEIFDDQFSVERPDGSNFTLKIRSTKLEDSAMYFCASNTGGGEAFFGQGTRLTVV.

This chain connects TRBV5-1 to TRBJ2-5; D not certain. V gave up 4 bases and J gave up 0 bases, with 10 bases separating them. Germline CDR1 reads SGHRS; CDR2 reads YFSETQ. The CDR3 has 14 amino acids. The DNA of the CDR3 is TGCGCCAGCAGCGACGGACCTCACCAAGAGACCCAGTACTTC. Its translation is CASSDGPHQETQYF.

For the CDR3, the DNA is TGTGCCAGCAGCTTGTCCCCCGCAGTCGCTGGCTACACCTTC. Translation: CASSLSPAVAGYTF. The chain combines TRBV5-8 with TRBJ1-2; no clear D gene. The germline gives CDR1 SGHTS, CDR2 YDEGEE. V shed 1 base and J shed 7 bases, with 14 bases lying between them. The CDR3 contains 14 residues.

The rearrangement joins TRBV30 to TRBJ1-4; D call uncertain. Germline V gives CDR1 GTSNPN, CDR2 SVGIG (reference sequence). The CDR3 sequence is 14 residues long. V lost 0 bases to trimming and J lost 8 bases, with 13 bases between them. The CDR3 bases are TGTGCCTGGAGTGTAGGGTCTTCGGGAGAAAAACTGTTTTTT. This codes for CAWSVGSSGEKLFF.

This clone was observed a few times. This chain's CDR3 is CASREDSYGYTF. In DNA form, the CDR3 reads TGCGCCAGCAGGGAGGACAGCTATGGCTACACCTTC. V gene TRBV5-1 combines with J gene TRBJ1-2; tentatively, D is TRBD1 (6 bases). Germline V CDR1 and CDR2: SGHRS, YFSETQ. CDR3 size: 12 residues. The ends were cut back, 5 bases at V and 4 bases at J, with 9 bases in the middle.

The CDR3 DNA reads TGTGCCAGCAGTGAGAGGATCACTAATGAAAAACTGTTTTTT. Protein: CASSERITNEKLFF. The V call is TRBV2, the J call TRBJ1-4, with D unresolved. The germline V gene encodes CDR1 SNHLY and CDR2 FYNNEI. V lost 3 bases and J 2 bases, leaving 7 bases between the germline ends. This CDR3 has 14 amino acids.

The chain has TRBV7-9 and TRBJ1-2, with 8 nucleotides matching TRBD1. The CDR3 spans 16 residues. The junction had 18 bases not matched to a gene; V was cut back by 5 bases and J by 10 bases. Germline assignment: CDR1 SEHNR and CDR2 FQNEAQ (reference sequence). CDR3 in DNA: TGTGCCAGCAGCCGGGACAGGATCACATTCGTGTCTGACTACACCTTC. This sequence encodes CASSRDRITFVSDYTF.

The chain recombines TRBV5-1 with TRBJ1-1; D is perhaps TRBD1 (5 bases). The germline V gene has CDR1 SGHRS and CDR2 YFSETQ. The CDR3 covers 13 residues. Between the trimmed V and J ends, which lost 0 bases and 8 bases, there was a span of 11 bases. The CDR3: CASSLDFQGEAFF. CDR3 in DNA: TGCGCCAGCAGCTTGGATTTCCAGGGAGAAGCTTTCTTT.

The J gene is TRBJ1-3, the V gene TRBV4-1; D might be TRBD1 (6 bases). Germline V gives CDR1 MGHRA, CDR2 YSYEKL. Trimming removed 0 bases from V and 6 bases from J, with 9 bases in between. The CDR3 is made up of 14 amino acids. CDR3 bases: TGCGCCAGCAGCCAAGATTGGGGGGCAAACACCATATATTTT. Translating it yields CASSQDWGANTIYF.